This T cell receptor (beta chain) stems from a study of cytomegalovirus exposure and HLA in healthy donors. The V gene lost 7 bases and the J gene lost 7 bases, with 14 bases spanning the gap. Looked up from germline, CDR1 is MNHEY and CDR2 is SMNVEV (reference sequence). This CDR3 comprises 14 residues. Primers for the PCR totalled 60 Vbeta and 13 Jbeta. The protocol was immunoSEQ multiplex PCR, while the TCRdb copy is restricted to in-frame clones and leaves out a portion. The data contain around 99,000 clones, 63% of them singletons. The chain couples TRBV27 to TRBJ1-6; possible D gene TRBD1, 5 bases. Input material: PBMCs. This clonotype originated in a woman aged 25-40 years in good health and CMV-seronegative. Here the CDR3 reads CASTPARVNSPLHF. DNA of the CDR3: TGTGCCAGCACCCCGGCCAGGGTCAATTCACCCCTCCACTTT.